The T cell receptor beta chain under discussion was sequenced for a study of T-cell memory formation after mild COVID-19. Background on the study: The TCR clusters were mostly specific to one donor.

Using constant-segment primers, 5'RACE produced TCR alpha and TCR beta cDNA libraries carrying sample barcodes and UMIs. TCRdb re-derived calls from the 5' RACE reads in MiXCR, one entry per CDR3 protein. The sample shows about 160,000 distinct CDR3 sequences, about 28% of them seen only once. For this clonotype: Its antigen is unknown.

The CDR3 loop spans 15 amino acids. From germline, CDR1 is SGHVS and CDR2 FQNEAQ. Trimming pared 4 bases from V and 6 bases from J, leaving 18 bases between. Points from the study as a whole: Still unconfirmed is whether the second-wave clones peaking on day 37 recognized SARS-CoV-2.

The specimen sequenced was PBMCs or a T cell subset sorted from them (not recorded which). The source is an adult woman who had mild COVID-19 (a few samples of this study predate the infection). Cell type and time point are not known. This chain uses TRBV7-8 with TRBJ1-2, with TRBD1 as a possible D gene (5 bases). In nucleotides, the CDR3 is TGTGCCAGCAGCTCCCTGAGAGTGGGGGAGGATGGCTACACCTTC. This sequence encodes CASSSLRVGEDGYTF.